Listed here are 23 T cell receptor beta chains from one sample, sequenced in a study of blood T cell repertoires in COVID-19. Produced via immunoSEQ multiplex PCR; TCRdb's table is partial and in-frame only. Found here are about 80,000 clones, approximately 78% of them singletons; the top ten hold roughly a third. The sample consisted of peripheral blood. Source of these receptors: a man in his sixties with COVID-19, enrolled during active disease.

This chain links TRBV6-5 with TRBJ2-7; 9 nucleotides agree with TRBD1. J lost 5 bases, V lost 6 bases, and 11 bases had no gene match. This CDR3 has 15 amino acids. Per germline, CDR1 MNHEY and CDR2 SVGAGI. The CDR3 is CASSRGEQGANEQYF. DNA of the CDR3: TGTGCCAGCAGCCGAGGAGAACAGGGGGCCAACGAGCAGTACTTC.

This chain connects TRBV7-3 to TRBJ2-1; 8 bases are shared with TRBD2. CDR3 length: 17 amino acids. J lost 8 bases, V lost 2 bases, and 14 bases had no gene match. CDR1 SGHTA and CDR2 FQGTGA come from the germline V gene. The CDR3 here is CASSLESSGGGGDEQFF. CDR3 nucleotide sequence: TGTGCCAGCAGCTTAGAGTCGAGCGGGGGAGGGGGAGATGAGCAGTTCTTC.

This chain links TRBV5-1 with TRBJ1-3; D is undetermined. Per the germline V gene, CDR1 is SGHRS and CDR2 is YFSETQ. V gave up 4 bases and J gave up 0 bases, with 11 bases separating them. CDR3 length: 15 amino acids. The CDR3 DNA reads TGCGCCAGCAGCCCGCAAACTATCTCTGGAAACACCATATATTTT. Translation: CASSPQTISGNTIYF.

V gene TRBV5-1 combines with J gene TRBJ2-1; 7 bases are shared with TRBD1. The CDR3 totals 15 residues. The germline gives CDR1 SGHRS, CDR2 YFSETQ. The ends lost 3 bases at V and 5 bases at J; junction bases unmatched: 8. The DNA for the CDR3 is TGCGCCAGCAGCTACGACAGGGCACTTAACAATGAGCAGTTCTTC. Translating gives CASSYDRALNNEQFF.

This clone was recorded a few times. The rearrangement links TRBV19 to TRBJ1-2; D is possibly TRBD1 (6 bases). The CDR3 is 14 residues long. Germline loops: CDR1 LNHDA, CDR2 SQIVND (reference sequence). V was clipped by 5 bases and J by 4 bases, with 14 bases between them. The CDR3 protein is CASSPPTGFYGYTF. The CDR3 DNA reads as TGTGCCAGTAGTCCCCCTACAGGGTTCTATGGCTACACCTTC. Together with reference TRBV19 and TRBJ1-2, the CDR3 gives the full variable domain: DGGITQSPKYLFRKEGQNVTLSCEQNLNHDAMYWYRQDPGQGLRLIYYSQIVNDFQKGDIAEGYSVSREKKESFPLTVTSAQKNPTAFYLCASSPPTGFYGYTFGSGTRLTVV.

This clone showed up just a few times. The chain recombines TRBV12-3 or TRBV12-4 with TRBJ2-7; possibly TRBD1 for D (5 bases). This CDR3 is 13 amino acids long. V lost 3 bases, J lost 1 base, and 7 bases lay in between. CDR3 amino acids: CASSFTGSYEQYF. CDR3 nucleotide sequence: TGTGCCAGCAGTTTCACAGGTTCCTACGAGCAGTACTTC.

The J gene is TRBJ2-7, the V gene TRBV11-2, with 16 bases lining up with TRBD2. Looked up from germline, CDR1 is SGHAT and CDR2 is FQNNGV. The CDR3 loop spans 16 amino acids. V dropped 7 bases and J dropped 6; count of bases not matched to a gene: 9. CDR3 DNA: TGTGCCAGCACCAAGGAGGGACTAGCGGGAGGGGGCGAGCAGTACTTC. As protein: CASTKEGLAGGGEQYF.

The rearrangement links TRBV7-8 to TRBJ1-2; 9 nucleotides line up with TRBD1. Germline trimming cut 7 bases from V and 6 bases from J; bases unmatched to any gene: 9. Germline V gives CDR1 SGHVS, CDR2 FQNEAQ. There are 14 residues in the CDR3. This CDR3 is CASTLDRGNHGYTF. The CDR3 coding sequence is TGTGCCAGCACCTTGGACAGGGGCAACCATGGCTACACCTTC.

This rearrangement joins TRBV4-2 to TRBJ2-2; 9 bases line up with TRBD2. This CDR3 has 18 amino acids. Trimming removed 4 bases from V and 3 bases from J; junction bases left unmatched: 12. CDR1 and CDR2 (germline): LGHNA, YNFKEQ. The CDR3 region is CASSPGVGGRADTGELFF. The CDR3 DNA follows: TGTGCCAGCAGCCCCGGTGTTGGCGGGAGGGCCGACACCGGGGAGCTGTTTTTT.

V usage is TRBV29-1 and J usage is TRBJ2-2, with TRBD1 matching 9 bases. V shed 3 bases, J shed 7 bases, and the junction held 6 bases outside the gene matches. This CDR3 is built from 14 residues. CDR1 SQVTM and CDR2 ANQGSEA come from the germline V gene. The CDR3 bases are TGCAGCGTTGACGGACAGGGGATGGGCGGGGAGCTGTTTTTT. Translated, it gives CSVDGQGMGGELFF.

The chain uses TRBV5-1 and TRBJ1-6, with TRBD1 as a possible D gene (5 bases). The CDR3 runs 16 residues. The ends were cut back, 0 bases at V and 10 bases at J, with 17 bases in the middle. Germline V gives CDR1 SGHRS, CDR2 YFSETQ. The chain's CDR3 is CASSLGQGFGRSPLHF. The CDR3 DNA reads TGCGCCAGCAGCTTGGGTCAGGGCTTCGGTCGGTCACCCCTCCACTTT.

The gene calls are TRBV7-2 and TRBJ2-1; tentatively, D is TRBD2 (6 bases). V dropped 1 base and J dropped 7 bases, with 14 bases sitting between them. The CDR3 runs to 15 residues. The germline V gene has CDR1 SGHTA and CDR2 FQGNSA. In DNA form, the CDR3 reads TGTGCCAGCAGCTTAGTAGTCCTAGCGATGAATGAGCAGTTCTTC. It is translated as CASSLVVLAMNEQFF.

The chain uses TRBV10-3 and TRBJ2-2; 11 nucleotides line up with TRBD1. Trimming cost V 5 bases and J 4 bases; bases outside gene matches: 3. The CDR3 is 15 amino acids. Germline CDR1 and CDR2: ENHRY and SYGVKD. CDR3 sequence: CAISSGQGGTGELFF. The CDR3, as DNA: TGTGCCATCAGTTCGGGACAGGGGGGCACCGGGGAGCTGTTTTTT.

CDR3 region: CASSYEQDNSPLHF. The CDR3 bases are TGTGCCAGCAGCTACGAACAGGATAATTCACCCCTCCACTTT. The rearrangement joins TRBV9 to TRBJ1-6, with a tentative D call TRBD1 (5 bases). Germline V gene lookup returns CDR1 SGDLS and CDR2 YYNGEE. This CDR3 has 14 residues. V gave up 4 bases and J gave up 5 bases, with 10 bases separating them.

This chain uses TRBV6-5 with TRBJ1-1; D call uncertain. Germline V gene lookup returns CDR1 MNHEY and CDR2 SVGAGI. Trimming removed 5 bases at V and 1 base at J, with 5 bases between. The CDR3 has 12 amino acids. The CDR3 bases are TGTGCCAGCAGTAACAAGAACACTGAAGCTTTCTTT. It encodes CASSNKNTEAFF.

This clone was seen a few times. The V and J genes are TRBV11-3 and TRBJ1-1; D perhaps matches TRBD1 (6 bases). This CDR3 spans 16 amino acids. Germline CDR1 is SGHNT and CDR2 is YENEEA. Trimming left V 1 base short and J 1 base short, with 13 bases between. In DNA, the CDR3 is TGTGCCAGCAGCTTAGGCCGGGGACACGCGAACACTGAAGCTTTCTTT. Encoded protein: CASSLGRGHANTEAFF. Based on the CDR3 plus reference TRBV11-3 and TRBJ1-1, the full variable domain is EAGVVQSPRYKIIEKKQPVAFWCNPISGHNTLYWYLQNLGQGPELLIRYENEEAVDDSQLPKDRFSAERLKGVDSTLKIQPAELGDSAVYLCASSLGRGHANTEAFFGQGTRLTVV.

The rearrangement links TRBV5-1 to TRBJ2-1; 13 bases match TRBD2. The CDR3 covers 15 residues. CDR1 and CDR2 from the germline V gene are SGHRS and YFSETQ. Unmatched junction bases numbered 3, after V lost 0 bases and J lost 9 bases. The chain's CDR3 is CASSLGLAGGSEQFF. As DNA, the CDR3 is TGCGCCAGCAGCTTGGGACTAGCGGGAGGAAGTGAGCAGTTCTTC.

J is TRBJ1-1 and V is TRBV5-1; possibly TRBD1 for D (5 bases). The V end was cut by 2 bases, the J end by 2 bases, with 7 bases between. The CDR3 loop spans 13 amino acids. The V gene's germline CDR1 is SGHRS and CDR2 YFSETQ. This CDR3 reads CASSFTGNTEAFF. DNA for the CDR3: TGCGCCAGCAGCTTTACAGGTAACACTGAAGCTTTCTTT.

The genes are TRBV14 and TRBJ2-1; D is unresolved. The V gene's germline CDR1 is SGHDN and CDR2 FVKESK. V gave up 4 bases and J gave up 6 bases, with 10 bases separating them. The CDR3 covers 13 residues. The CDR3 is CASSPLSRNEQFF. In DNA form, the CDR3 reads TGTGCCAGCAGCCCCCTGTCGCGCAATGAGCAGTTCTTC.

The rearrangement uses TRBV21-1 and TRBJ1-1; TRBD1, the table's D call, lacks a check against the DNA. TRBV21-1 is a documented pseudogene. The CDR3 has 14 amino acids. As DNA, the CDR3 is TGTGCCAGCAGCCAGACAGGGGGCAGGGGTGAAGCTTTCTTT. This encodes CASSQTGGRGEAFF.

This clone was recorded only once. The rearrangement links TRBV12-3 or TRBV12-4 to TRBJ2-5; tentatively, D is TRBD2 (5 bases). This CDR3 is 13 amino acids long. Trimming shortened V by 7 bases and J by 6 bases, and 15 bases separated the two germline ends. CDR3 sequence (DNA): TGTGCCAGCACTTACTCGGGATTGAAGACCCAGTACTTC. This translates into CASTYSGLKTQYF.

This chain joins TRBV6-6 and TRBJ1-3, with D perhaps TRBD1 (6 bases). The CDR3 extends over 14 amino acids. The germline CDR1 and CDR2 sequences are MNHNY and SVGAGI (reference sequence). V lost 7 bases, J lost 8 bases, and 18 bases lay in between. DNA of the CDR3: TGTGCCAGCACCCCAAACAGGGTGGGGCACACCATATATTTT. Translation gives CASTPNRVGHTIYF.

CDR3 nucleotide sequence: TGTGCCAGCAGTTCTAAGAGCTCCTACGAGCAGTACTTC. Its translation: CASSSKSSYEQYF. V is TRBV12-3 or TRBV12-4 and J is TRBJ2-7; D remains unclear. Trimming took off 4 bases at V and 0 bases at J, with 7 bases between the two ends. CDR3 length equals 13 residues.